Listed here are 27 T cell receptor beta chains from one sample, sequenced in a study of vaccination effects on CD4 cells after COVID-19. Antigens of these TCRs are unknown. The assay was immunoSEQ multiplex PCR, and TCRdb's table has in-frame clones only and misses some. The sample records 50,000 to 60,000 clones, roughly 80% being singletons. The culture ran for about 11 days, and then CD4+ T cells were isolated. The sequenced sample was CD4+ T cells from PBMCs cultured without peptide, obtained before COVID-19 vaccination. Source of these receptors: a human donor who received a COVID-19 vaccine.

The V and J genes are TRBV30 and TRBJ1-2; D uncertain. CDR3 length: 13 residues. The V gene's germline CDR1 is GTSNPN and CDR2 SVGIG (reference sequence). The V end lost 3 bases, the J end lost 4 bases, and 12 bases lay between the germline ends. As DNA, the CDR3 is TGTGCCTGGAGGCCCCCCCCCGGCTATGGCTACACCTTC. Amino acids: CAWRPPPGYGYTF.

The genes are TRBV9 and TRBJ1-2; D not resolved. Germline V gene lookup returns CDR1 SGDLS and CDR2 YYNGEE. This CDR3 has 17 amino acids. V was trimmed by 0 bases and J by 4 bases, leaving 19 bases between them. CDR3 in DNA: TGTGCCAGCAGCGTAGGGGTATTGGGTGCTCCAAGCTATGGCTACACCTTC. This encodes CASSVGVLGAPSYGYTF.

This clone was recorded only once. The CDR3: CASSPGQANQPQHF. CDR3 in DNA: TGTGCCAGCTCCCCCGGACAGGCCAATCAGCCCCAGCATTTT. The chain recombines TRBV18 with TRBJ1-5; 7 nucleotides agree with TRBD1. CDR3 length equals 14 residues. Germline CDR1 is KGHSH and CDR2 is LQKENI. Unmatched junction bases numbered 5, after V lost 6 bases and J lost 3 bases.

CDR3 sequence: CASGWDNQPQHF. CDR3 nucleotide sequence: TGTGCTAGTGGGTGGGACAATCAGCCCCAGCATTTT. The V call is TRBV12-5, the J call TRBJ1-5; unclear D gene. The CDR3 has 12 residues. Trimming removed 6 bases at V and 3 bases at J, with 6 bases between. Germline-derived CDR1 and CDR2 are LGHNT and FRNRAP.

This chain connects TRBV6-2 or TRBV6-3 to TRBJ2-5; TRBD1 or TRBD2 may be the D gene (5 bases each). V lost 5 bases, J lost 3 bases, and 13 bases lay in between. CDR3 length: 14 amino acids. Germline loops: CDR1 MNHEY, CDR2 SVGEGT. CDR3 in amino acids: CASSTRDLKETQYF. The CDR3 DNA follows: TGTGCCAGCAGTACTCGGGACCTAAAAGAGACCCAGTACTTC.

Only one count was recorded for this clone. The chain's CDR3 is CASSIGTGLAGYTF. The CDR3 DNA follows: TGTGCCAGTAGTATTGGGACAGGGTTGGCTGGCTACACCTTC. The J gene is TRBJ1-2, the V gene TRBV19; 9 nucleotides match TRBD1. In germline, CDR1 is LNHDA, CDR2 SQIVND (reference sequence). The CDR3 has 14 amino acids. Trimming removed 3 bases from V and 7 bases from J; junction bases left unmatched: 6.

This chain joins TRBV7-2 and TRBJ1-5; 8 bases align to TRBD1. V dropped 2 bases and J dropped 1; count of bases not matched to a gene: 1. From germline, CDR1 is SGHTA and CDR2 FQGNSA. The CDR3 extends over 15 amino acids. CDR3 sequence reads: CASSLWTGSNQPQHF. The CDR3 DNA is TGTGCCAGCAGCTTATGGACAGGGAGCAATCAGCCCCAGCATTTT.

The chain couples TRBV19 to TRBJ1-5; tentative D call: TRBD1 (5 bases). The CDR3 is 14 residues long. Germline CDR1 and CDR2: LNHDA and SQIVND (reference sequence). The germline V and J ends were trimmed by 0 bases and 2 bases, with 5 bases remaining between them. The CDR3: CASSIDRGNQPQHF. DNA of the CDR3: TGTGCCAGTAGTATAGACAGGGGCAATCAGCCCCAGCATTTT.

V is TRBV4-1 and J is TRBJ2-5; D not certain. The CDR3 spans 16 residues. CDR1 is MGHRA and CDR2 is YSYEKL in the germline V gene. Trimming left V 0 bases short and J 4 bases short, with 15 bases between. This CDR3 is CASSQDSPFRRETQYF. The CDR3 DNA follows: TGCGCCAGCAGCCAAGATTCCCCCTTCCGGAGAGAGACCCAGTACTTC.

This clone was seen a few times. This rearrangement joins TRBV28 to TRBJ1-2; TRBD1 matches at 7 bases. CDR3 size: 13 residues. CDR1 is MDHEN, CDR2 SYDVKM, per germline. Trimming at V came to 8 bases and at J to 4 bases, leaving 7 bases not matched to a gene. The CDR3 coding sequence is TGTGCCAGCTTTGCAGGGGGTGCCTATGGCTACACCTTC. It translates to CASFAGGAYGYTF.

This chain uses TRBV5-1 with TRBJ2-2; D is unresolved. The germline gives CDR1 SGHRS, CDR2 YFSETQ. Trimming stripped 0 bases from V and 0 bases from J, with 6 bases between. The CDR3 spans 15 residues. The CDR3 region is CASSLVPSNTGELFF. The DNA for the CDR3 is TGCGCCAGCAGCTTGGTTCCCTCGAACACCGGGGAGCTGTTTTTT.

The gene calls are TRBV7-3 and TRBJ2-3; D gene uncertain. Germline V CDR1 and CDR2: SGHTA, FQGTGA. The CDR3 covers 14 residues. V was clipped by 3 bases and J by 4 bases, with 11 bases between them. CDR3 nucleotides: TGTGCCAGCAGCTTTTCGCTGGCGGCAGATACGCAGTATTTT. It translates to CASSFSLAADTQYF.

This clone was detected only a few times. V usage is TRBV3-1 (or the pseudogene TRBV3-2) and J usage is TRBJ1-3; D may be TRBD1 (5 bases). There are 14 residues in the CDR3. V dropped 1 base and J dropped 4 bases, with 8 bases sitting between them. Germline V lookup: CDR1 LGHDT, CDR2 YNNKEL (reference sequence). DNA of the CDR3: TGTGCCAGCAGCCAAGCACCAGGGGGAAACACCATATATTTT. As protein: CASSQAPGGNTIYF.

This sequence joins TRBV2 and TRBJ2-5; D might be TRBD1 or TRBD2, each matching 6 bases. CDR1 and CDR2 from the germline V gene are SNHLY and FYNNEI. Trimming took 7 bases from V and 4 from J, leaving 13 bases between them. The CDR3 covers 13 residues. The CDR3 is CASMGGIGETQYF. In nucleotides, the CDR3 is TGTGCCAGCATGGGGGGCATTGGAGAGACCCAGTACTTC.

The chain combines TRBV25-1 with TRBJ1-2; 9 bases are a match to TRBD1. V was clipped by 1 base and J by 2 bases; unmatched bases: 2. Germline V gene sequence: CDR1 MGHDK, CDR2 SYGVNS. This CDR3 spans 15 amino acids. The chain's CDR3 is CASSESGTGNYGYTF. CDR3 DNA: TGTGCCAGCAGTGAATCGGGGACAGGGAACTATGGCTACACCTTC.

This rearrangement joins TRBV7-3 to TRBJ2-5; 13 nucleotides align to TRBD2. The CDR3 has 15 amino acids. With 5 bases clipped from V and 7 bases from J, the junction kept 7 bases outside the gene matches. Germline V lookup: CDR1 SGHTA, CDR2 FQGTGA. The CDR3 spells CASSPTSGGAGTQYF. The CDR3 nucleotides read TGTGCCAGCAGCCCAACTAGCGGGGGGGCGGGGACCCAGTACTTC.

The rearrangement joins TRBV18 to TRBJ2-5; D is possibly TRBD2 (6 bases). Germline values: CDR1 KGHSH, CDR2 LQKENI. The CDR3 has 14 amino acids. The ends were cut back, 6 bases at V and 5 bases at J, with 16 bases in the middle. CDR3 sequence (DNA): TGTGCCAGCTCCCTGACGGGAGTTGGGGAGACCCAGTACTTC. This translates into CASSLTGVGETQYF.

The rearrangement uses TRBV3-1 (or the pseudogene TRBV3-2) and TRBJ1-3; D is uncertain. Germline values: CDR1 LGHDT, CDR2 YNNKEL (reference sequence). The CDR3 consists of 14 residues. The germline V and J ends were trimmed by 8 bases and 0 bases, with 11 bases remaining between them. CDR3 sequence reads: CASAHLNSGNTIYF. CDR3 in DNA: TGTGCCAGCGCCCACCTTAACTCTGGAAACACCATATATTTT.

This chain uses TRBV2 with TRBJ2-3; 12 bases align to TRBD2. V trimming: 6 bases; J trimming: 4 bases; junction bases outside the gene matches: 5. The length of the CDR3 is 15 residues. Germline V CDR1 and CDR2: SNHLY, FYNNEI. In DNA form, the CDR3 reads TGTGCCAGCAGACTGACTAGCGGGGGCCCAGATACGCAGTATTTT. Its protein is CASRLTSGGPDTQYF.

This rearrangement joins TRBV7-8 to TRBJ2-6; D possibly uses TRBD1 or TRBD2 (5 bases each). The CDR3 spans 17 residues. CDR1 SGHVS and CDR2 FQNEAQ come from the germline V gene. V shed 3 bases and J shed 1 base, with 13 bases lying between them. The CDR3 DNA reads TGTGCCAGCAGCTTGAGGGGACGTAAGTCTGGGGCCAACGTCCTGACTTTC. Translated: CASSLRGRKSGANVLTF.

The rearrangement links TRBV18 to TRBJ1-5, with no clear D. Trimming took 1 base from V and 7 from J, leaving 8 bases between them. This CDR3 contains 13 residues. From germline, CDR1 is KGHSH and CDR2 LQKENI. The CDR3 is CASSPQGGQPQHF. CDR3 sequence (DNA): TGTGCCAGCTCACCACAGGGTGGGCAGCCCCAGCATTTT.

This chain connects TRBV7-2 to TRBJ1-5; TRBD1 might be the D (6 bases). Germline CDR1 is SGHTA and CDR2 is FQGNSA. V shed 4 bases and J shed 8 bases, with 9 bases lying between them. This CDR3 region has 12 residues. CDR3 protein: CASSSGVEPQHF. The DNA of the CDR3 is TGTGCCAGCAGCTCAGGGGTAGAGCCCCAGCATTTT. The whole variable domain, remainder taken from reference TRBV7-2 and TRBJ1-5, is GAGVSQSPSNKVTEKGKDVELRCDPISGHTALYWYRQSLGQGLEFLIYFQGNSAPDKSGLPSDRFSAERTGGSVSTLTIQRTQQEDSAVYLCASSSGVEPQHFGDGTRLSIL.

The chain links TRBV7-9 to TRBJ2-1; D not certain. Germline V gene lookup returns CDR1 SEHNR and CDR2 FQNEAQ (reference sequence). The CDR3 spans 14 residues. V lost 1 base and J lost 6, with 10 bases in between. Here the CDR3 DNA reads TGTGCCAGCAGCTTAGGACTGGACCTCAATGAGCAGTTCTTC. It codes for CASSLGLDLNEQFF.

The V call is TRBV5-4, the J call TRBJ1-3, with D unclear. V lost 0 bases and J 2 bases, leaving 6 bases between the germline ends. The CDR3 has 14 residues. In germline, CDR1 is SGHNT, CDR2 YYREEE (reference sequence). The CDR3 is CASSLEGPGNTIYF. The CDR3 DNA is TGTGCCAGCAGCTTGGAAGGGCCTGGAAACACCATATATTTT.

The CDR3, as DNA: TGTGCCAGCAGCAAAAGGGGGGGGTACAATGAGCAGTTCTTC. This codes for CASSKRGGYNEQFF. The rearrangement uses TRBV7-3 and TRBJ2-1; weak D call: TRBD2 (7 bases). The V gene lost 5 bases and the J gene lost 4 bases, with 12 bases spanning the gap. Germline CDR1 reads SGHTA; CDR2 reads FQGTGA. CDR3 size: 14 residues.

The chain carries TRBV9 and TRBJ1-1; TRBD1 matches at 12 bases. Germline lookup yields CDR1 SGDLS and CDR2 YYNGEE. The CDR3 extends over 16 amino acids. V gave up 3 bases and J gave up 5 bases; unmatched junction bases: 8. CDR3 in amino acids: CASSAGTGGAWTEAFF. The DNA of the CDR3 is TGTGCCAGCAGCGCCGGGACAGGGGGCGCTTGGACTGAAGCTTTCTTT.

Only a few counts were recorded for this clone. The J gene is TRBJ1-2, the V gene TRBV5-5, with TRBD1 as a possible D gene (5 bases). CDR1 is SGHKS and CDR2 is YYEKEE in the germline V gene (reference sequence). Trimming shortened V by 1 base and J by 5 bases, and 12 bases separated the two germline ends. The CDR3 covers 14 residues. The CDR3 sequence is CASSLIGAPYGYTF. CDR3 DNA: TGTGCCAGCAGCTTGATAGGGGCCCCATATGGCTACACCTTC.